The rows below give T cell receptor beta chains drawn from one sample of a study of T cells in Graves' hyperthyroidism and ophthalmopathy. TCRdb ran MiXCR on the multiplex PCR reads and lists one entry per CDR3 protein. The sample includes some 620,000 distinct CDR3 sequences, under 20% of them seen just once. Sequencing used blood. Source of these receptors: a woman aged 25 to 45 with Graves' hyperthyroidism. The CDR3 runs from the conserved cysteine through the conserved F or W. D genes are given only for firm matches.

v_call d_call cdr3_aa
TRBV9 TRBD2 CASGTSAKSEQFF
TRBV20-1 TRBD1 CSARQGIQPQHF
TRBV11-2 TRBD2 CASSLPLAGGPGYNEQFF
TRBV30 TRBD2 CAWSPRRLAGSTDTQYF
TRBV6-2/TRBV6-3 TRBD1 CASSRDLGTVDGYTF
TRBV10-3 TRBD1 CAISNDDRGSTDTQYF
TRBV11-1 TRBD2 CASSLASGRGDTGELFF
TRBV6-1 . CASSDLRGPSNEQFF
TRBV28 . CASSFMGSSRNTIYF
TRBV19 TRBD2 CASEMGLAGPPYNEQFF
TRBV5-1 TRBD2 CASSFRPGLAEGNNEQFF
TRBV6-2/TRBV6-3 TRBD1 CASSYGGTGKNTGELFF
TRBV29-1 . CSVDRWQGSNYGYTF
TRBV19 . CASSITYGELFF
TRBV9 . CASSVGGDPNNEQFF
TRBV6-1 TRBD2 CASRVAGLASKDYF
TRBV7-6 . CASSLGLRARNTEAFF
TRBV7-2 . CASSRSGVPDTQYF
TRBV6-2/TRBV6-3 TRBD2 CASSGLAGGFEQFF
TRBV19 . CASNPGRSNYGYTF